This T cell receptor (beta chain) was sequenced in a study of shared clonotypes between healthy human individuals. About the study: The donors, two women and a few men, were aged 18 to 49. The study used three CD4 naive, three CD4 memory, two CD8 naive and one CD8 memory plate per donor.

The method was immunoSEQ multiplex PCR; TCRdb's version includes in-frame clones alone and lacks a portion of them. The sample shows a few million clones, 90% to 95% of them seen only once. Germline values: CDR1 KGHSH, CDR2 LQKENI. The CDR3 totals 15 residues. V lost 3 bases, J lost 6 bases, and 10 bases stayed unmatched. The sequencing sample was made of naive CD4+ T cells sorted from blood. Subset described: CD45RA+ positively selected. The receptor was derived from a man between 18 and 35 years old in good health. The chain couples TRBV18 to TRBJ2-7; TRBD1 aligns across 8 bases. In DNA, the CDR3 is TGTGCCAGCTCACCCCCCGGGACAGGCTCTCGCGAGCAGTACTTC. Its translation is CASSPPGTGSREQYF. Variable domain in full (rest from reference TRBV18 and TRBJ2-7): NAGVMQNPRHLVRRRGQEARLRCSPMKGHSHVYWYRQLPEEGLKFMVYLQKENIIDESGMPKERFSAEFPKEGPSILRIQQVVRGDSAAYFCASSPPGTGSREQYFGPGTRLTVT.